The 29 T cell receptor beta chains below all came from one sample that was sequenced in a study of shared clonotypes between healthy human individuals (dated by TCRdb to the early 2020s). Library preparation was by the immunoSEQ multiplex PCR assay. Held by TCRdb, this immuneACCESS table contains in-frame sequences only and omits some clones. Under half of the omission traces to an unresolved V gene where checked; the cause of the rest is unknown. This sample comprises approximately 1.5 million clones, 98% of them detected only once. The ten largest account for over 0.3% of the sample. Material: naive CD4+ T cells sorted from blood. Explained via the paper, the cell subset or site label denotes: CD45RA+ positively selected. The receptor set was obtained from a man aged 25-45 years in good health.

This rearrangement joins TRBV28 to TRBJ2-7; D may be TRBD1 (8 bases). The CDR3 covers 20 residues. The V and J ends lost 4 bases and 6 bases respectively, with 34 bases between them. Looked up from germline, CDR1 is MDHEN and CDR2 is SYDVKM. The CDR3 region is CASSSISRFHQQGGAGEQYF. In nucleotides, the CDR3 is TGTGCCAGCAGTTCCATTTCCCGGTTTCACCAACAGGGGGGGGCGGGCGAGCAGTACTTC.

The chain carries TRBV4-3 and TRBJ2-7; the D gene could be TRBD1 or TRBD2 (5 bases each). The ends were cut back, 4 bases at V and 3 bases at J, with 13 bases in the middle. The CDR3 has 14 amino acids. Germline CDR1 is LGHNA and CDR2 is YSLEER. The CDR3 DNA reads as TGCGCCAGCAGCCCCCGGGACGGATACTACGAGCAGTACTTC. This encodes CASSPRDGYYEQYF.

The V and J genes are TRBV20-1 and TRBJ2-2; D uncertain. The CDR3 is made up of 11 amino acids. CDR1 is DFQATT and CDR2 is SNEGSKA in the germline V gene (reference sequence). V was clipped by 7 bases and J by 7 bases, with 10 bases between them. CDR3 loop: CSVSGGGELFF. For the CDR3, the DNA is TGCAGTGTTAGTGGCGGCGGGGAGCTGTTTTTT.

The chain couples TRBV15 to TRBJ2-1; D possibly corresponds to TRBD2 (6 bases). Deletions cut 0 bases from V and 5 bases from J, with 20 bases between. In germline, CDR1 is LNHNV, CDR2 YYDKDF (reference sequence). This CDR3 is 18 amino acids long. DNA for the CDR3: TGTGCCACCAGCAGAGATCCGTGGGCCGGGACTGGAGACAATGAGCAGTTCTTC. It is translated as CATSRDPWAGTGDNEQFF.

Of note for this clone: Other DNA sequences in this specimen translate into the identical CDR3. This chain uses TRBV29-1 with TRBJ2-2; D might be TRBD1 (6 bases). V was clipped by 3 bases and J by 2 bases, with 7 bases between them. The CDR3 spans 13 residues. Germline loops: CDR1 SQVTM, CDR2 ANQGSEA. CDR3 nucleotides: TGCAGCGTTGACAGGGGTAACACCGGGGAGCTGTTTTTT. Its protein product is CSVDRGNTGELFF.

The chain employs TRBV5-6 and TRBJ2-1; 11 bases are shared with TRBD2. CDR1 is SGHDT, CDR2 YYEEEE, per germline. Trimming at V came to 4 bases and at J to 5 bases, leaving 2 bases not matched to a gene. The CDR3 extends over 14 amino acids. The DNA of the CDR3 is TGTGCCAGCAGCCCGACTAGCGGGGACAATGAGCAGTTCTTC. Its protein is CASSPTSGDNEQFF. Full variable domain (missing parts from reference TRBV5-6 and TRBJ2-1): DAGVTQSPTHLIKTRGQQVTLRCSPKSGHDTVSWYQQALGQGPQFIFQYYEEEERQRGNFPDRFSGHQFPNYSSELNVNALLLGDSALYLCASSPTSGDNEQFFGPGTRLTVL.

The chain joins TRBV6-5 to TRBJ2-1; D might be TRBD1 (5 bases). The CDR3 consists of 14 residues. V was pared by 4 bases and J by 3 bases, with 10 bases between. Per the germline V gene, CDR1 is MNHEY and CDR2 is SVGAGI. The CDR3 spells CASSSRAGYNEQFF. CDR3 in DNA: TGTGCCAGCAGTTCCAGGGCCGGCTACAATGAGCAGTTCTTC.

The gene calls are TRBV10-3 and TRBJ1-2; 7 bases map to TRBD1. The germline V gene has CDR1 ENHRY and CDR2 SYGVKD. After removal of 6 bases from V and 4 bases from J, the junction contained 2 bases not matched to a gene. The CDR3 is made up of 12 amino acids. CDR3 sequence reads: CAIRGTAYGYTF. The CDR3 nucleotides read TGTGCCATCAGGGGGACAGCCTATGGCTACACCTTC.

Of note for this clone: Additional DNA sequences in this sample encode the identical CDR3. The chain combines TRBV2 with TRBJ2-7, with TRBD1 matching 7 bases. V was pared by 6 bases and J by 4 bases, with 6 bases of the junction left unmatched. CDR3 length equals 13 residues. Germline CDR1 reads SNHLY; CDR2 reads FYNNEI. This CDR3 reads CASSRDRGYEQYF. In DNA form, the CDR3 reads TGTGCCAGCAGCCGGGACAGAGGTTACGAGCAGTACTTC.

The chain recombines TRBV19 with TRBJ2-3; 11 bases match TRBD2. This CDR3 is 15 amino acids long. Germline V lookup: CDR1 LNHDA, CDR2 SQIVND (reference sequence). The V gene end was trimmed by 2 bases and the J gene end by 6 bases; junction bases not matched to a gene: 4. CDR3 sequence reads: CASSITSGGLDTQYF. The CDR3 region has the DNA TGTGCCAGTAGTATAACTAGCGGGGGCCTTGATACGCAGTATTTT.

The chain carries TRBV19 and TRBJ2-5; tentative D call: TRBD2 (5 bases). The CDR3 totals 13 residues. Germline loops: CDR1 LNHDA, CDR2 SQIVND (reference sequence). V was trimmed by 8 bases and J by 1 base, leaving 11 bases between them. The CDR3 nucleotides read TGTGCCAGTGGTACGGGGATCCAAGAGACCCAGTACTTC. Translated: CASGTGIQETQYF.

The rearrangement links TRBV5-1 to TRBJ2-1; maybe TRBD2 (5 bases). Germline assignment: CDR1 SGHRS and CDR2 YFSETQ. Trimming stripped 4 bases from V and 7 bases from J, with 9 bases between. The CDR3 is made up of 12 amino acids. The CDR3 protein is CASSPPGNEQFF. Written as DNA, the CDR3 is TGCGCCAGCAGCCCTCCGGGGAATGAGCAGTTCTTC.

The rearrangement links TRBV4-3 to TRBJ1-2; D possibly corresponds to TRBD1 (5 bases). V lost 0 bases and J 8 bases, leaving 16 bases between the germline ends. This CDR3 comprises 15 residues. Looked up from germline, CDR1 is LGHNA and CDR2 is YSLEER. CDR3 sequence reads: CASSQDTRGIGGYTF. CDR3 DNA: TGCGCCAGCAGCCAAGACACCCGGGGGATAGGGGGCTACACCTTC.

The V call is TRBV27, the J call TRBJ2-2; 11 bases fit TRBD2. There are 16 residues in the CDR3. CDR1 is MNHEY, CDR2 SMNVEV, per germline (reference sequence). The J segment lost 3 bases and the V segment lost 10 bases, leaving 10 bases of the junction unmatched. Here the CDR3 reads CATQRSGLADTGELFF. In nucleotides, the CDR3 is TGTGCCACCCAAAGGTCGGGACTAGCGGACACCGGGGAGCTGTTTTTT.

The V call is TRBV6-5, the J call TRBJ1-5; D is unresolved. Germline lookup yields CDR1 MNHEY and CDR2 SVGAGI. With 6 bases removed from V and 2 bases from J, the gap between germline ends came to 8 bases. The CDR3 length is 13 residues. CDR3 in amino acids: CASRPGGNQPQHF. CDR3 nucleotides: TGTGCCAGCAGACCCGGGGGCAATCAGCCCCAGCATTTT.

V usage is TRBV28 and J usage is TRBJ1-1, with D uncertain. The CDR3 is made up of 14 amino acids. Per the germline V gene, CDR1 is MDHEN and CDR2 is SYDVKM. The ends were cut back, 5 bases at V and 0 bases at J, with 10 bases in the middle. CDR3 sequence: CASSTGRMNTEAFF. As DNA, the CDR3 is TGTGCCAGCAGTACCGGACGGATGAACACTGAAGCTTTCTTT.

The chain combines TRBV10-1 with TRBJ2-7; 10 bases are shared with TRBD2. The CDR3 sequence is 15 residues long. Germline CDR1 reads WNHNN; CDR2 reads SYGVQD (reference sequence). J gave up 4 bases and V 2 bases, and 5 bases lay outside the gene matches. This CDR3 is CASSELAGAGYEQYF. In nucleotides, the CDR3 is TGCGCCAGCAGTGAGCTAGCGGGAGCCGGGTACGAGCAGTACTTC.

V and J are TRBV5-1 and TRBJ1-1; D is perhaps TRBD1 (6 bases). This CDR3 has 13 residues. V lost 0 bases to trimming and J lost 11 bases, with 14 bases between them. The germline gives CDR1 SGHRS, CDR2 YFSETQ. Written as DNA, the CDR3 is TGCGCCAGCAGCTTGGGGCAGGGGAGTGATGCTTTCTTT. This translates into CASSLGQGSDAFF. Full variable domain (missing parts from reference TRBV5-1 and TRBJ1-1): KAGVTQTPRYLIKTRGQQVTLSCSPISGHRSVSWYQQTPGQGLQFLFEYFSETQRNKGNFPGRFSGRQFSNSRSEMNVSTLELGDSALYLCASSLGQGSDAFFGQGTRLTVV.

The chain carries TRBV4-1 and TRBJ2-3; no reliable D call. CDR1 and CDR2 from the germline V gene are MGHRA and YSYEKL. V was clipped by 1 base and J by 3 bases, with 14 bases between them. The CDR3 loop spans 16 amino acids. CDR3 loop: CASSQGGSVPTDTQYF. DNA for the CDR3: TGCGCCAGCAGCCAAGGCGGCAGCGTCCCGACAGATACGCAGTATTTT.

This chain connects TRBV10-3 to TRBJ1-5, with D possibly matching TRBD1 (5 bases). CDR3 length equals 15 residues. CDR1 and CDR2 from the germline V gene are ENHRY and SYGVKD. Trimming pared 6 bases from V and 0 bases from J, leaving 12 bases between. The CDR3, as DNA: TGTGCCATCAGCCGCACAGGAAATAGCAATCAGCCCCAGCATTTT. The encoded protein is CAISRTGNSNQPQHF.

The chain uses TRBV5-6 and TRBJ1-5; D unclear. There are 14 residues in the CDR3. Germline CDR1 reads SGHDT; CDR2 reads YYEEEE. V was clipped by 5 bases and J by 7 bases, with 16 bases between them. The CDR3 sequence is CASSREGQDQPQHF. CDR3 coding DNA: TGTGCCAGCAGTCGCGAAGGGCAGGACCAGCCCCAGCATTTT.

This clone was seen once. Other nucleotide sequences from this sample produce the same CDR3. The CDR3 reads CASSQDPGTNEKLFF. The CDR3 coding sequence is TGCGCCAGCAGCCAAGATCCGGGTACTAATGAAAAACTGTTTTTT. The chain links TRBV4-3 to TRBJ1-4; D is unclear. Germline-derived CDR1 and CDR2 are LGHNA and YSLEER. CDR3 length equals 15 residues. Trimming removed 0 bases from V and 2 bases from J, with 7 bases in between.

This chain links TRBV28 with TRBJ2-7; D remains unclear. Germline V CDR1 and CDR2: MDHEN, SYDVKM. V dropped 3 bases and J dropped 3 bases, with 6 bases sitting between them. The CDR3 runs to 12 residues. This CDR3 is CASSLPYYEQYF. The CDR3 DNA is TGTGCCAGCAGTTTGCCTTACTACGAGCAGTACTTC.

Comment on this clone: Other DNA sequences in the same sample also yield this CDR3. This chain joins TRBV9 and TRBJ1-2; D is uncertain. Germline loops: CDR1 SGDLS, CDR2 YYNGEE. Trimming took 0 bases from V and 2 from J, leaving 5 bases between them. There are 13 residues in the CDR3. CDR3 protein: CASSVEGNYGYTF. The DNA of the CDR3 is TGTGCCAGCAGCGTAGAAGGCAACTATGGCTACACCTTC.

This rearrangement joins TRBV27 to TRBJ2-2, with D hard to call. The germline V gene has CDR1 MNHEY and CDR2 SMNVEV (reference sequence). The CDR3 spans 10 residues. The germline V and J ends were trimmed by 11 bases and 6 bases, with 7 bases remaining between them. CDR3 loop: CARNAGELFF. The CDR3 coding sequence is TGTGCCCGCAACGCCGGGGAGCTGTTTTTT.

The chain employs TRBV28 and TRBJ1-1; 7 bases match TRBD1. This CDR3 has 15 amino acids. V lost 5 bases to trimming and J lost 1 base; unmatched junction nucleotides: 7. In germline, CDR1 is MDHEN, CDR2 SYDVKM. This CDR3 is CASSVPGQKNTEAFF. CDR3 sequence (DNA): TGTGCCAGCAGTGTTCCGGGACAGAAGAACACTGAAGCTTTCTTT.

The V and J genes are TRBV18 and TRBJ2-2, with 14 bases lining up with TRBD2. Per germline, CDR1 KGHSH and CDR2 LQKENI. This CDR3 spans 20 amino acids. Losses at the gene ends were 3 bases for V and 3 bases for J; bases not matched to a gene: 12. The CDR3 loop is CASSPLPGLAGDGDTGELFF. CDR3 nucleotide sequence: TGTGCCAGCTCACCGCTCCCGGGACTAGCGGGAGATGGGGACACCGGGGAGCTGTTTTTT. The full variable domain, its missing parts supplied by reference TRBV18 and TRBJ2-2, is NAGVMQNPRHLVRRRGQEARLRCSPMKGHSHVYWYRQLPEEGLKFMVYLQKENIIDESGMPKERFSAEFPKEGPSILRIQQVVRGDSAAYFCASSPLPGLAGDGDTGELFFGEGSRLTVL.

J is TRBJ2-1 and V is TRBV11-2; 7 bases map to TRBD2. CDR1 is SGHAT, CDR2 FQNNGV, per germline. This CDR3 has 17 residues. The V and J ends lost 5 bases and 0 bases, in that order; junction bases with no gene match: 10. This chain's CDR3 is CASSLFGAGPSYNEQFF. For the CDR3, the DNA is TGTGCCAGCAGCCTATTCGGAGCGGGACCCTCCTACAATGAGCAGTTCTTC.

The V and J genes are TRBV28 and TRBJ2-1; TRBD2 might be the D (6 bases). Germline V gene sequence: CDR1 MDHEN, CDR2 SYDVKM. V shed 6 bases and J shed 8 bases, with 17 bases lying between them. CDR3 length: 14 amino acids. This CDR3 reads CASSQTRHPYEQFF. DNA for the CDR3: TGTGCCAGCAGCCAGACTAGGCACCCCTATGAGCAGTTCTTC.